Listed below are T cell receptor beta chains from one sample, sequenced in a study of shared clonotypes between healthy human individuals. The protocol was immunoSEQ multiplex PCR, while the TCRdb copy is restricted to in-frame clones and leaves out a portion. The sample lists about 820,000 clones, 80% to 95% seen once, with less than 25% in the top ten. The sequenced sample consisted of naive CD8+ T cells sorted from blood. Source of these receptors: a man between 25 and 39 years old in good health. The CDR3 runs from the conserved cysteine through the conserved F or W. A D gene is named only where the DNA matches it firmly. For some rows the clone size is stated as once, few or many, or as a class when expanded; others skip it.

d_gene,abundance,v_gene,j_gene,CDR3nt,CDR3aa
-,-,TRBV11-2,TRBJ2-7,TGTGCCAGCAGCTTAGGCAGATCCGGGACTCATTCCTACGAGCAGTACTTC,CASSLGRSGTHSYEQYF
-,-,TRBV7-8,TRBJ2-1,TGTGCCAGCAGCTTGGATCGGCAGACCTACAATGAGCAGTTCTTC,CASSLDRQTYNEQFF
-,-,TRBV27,TRBJ2-3,TGTGCCAGCAGTTTACGGCGAAACACAGATACGCAGTATTTT,CASSLRRNTDTQYF
-,-,TRBV23-1,TRBJ1-1,TGCGCCAGCAGTCGGCCTGACCCTGTTGTGGTGAGCACTGAAGCTTTCTTT,CASSRPDPVVVSTEAFF
-,once,TRBV28,TRBJ2-7,TGTGCCAGCACTAACATGACAGGGAGGGTTTACGAGCAGTACTTC,CASTNMTGRVYEQYF
TRBD1,-,TRBV5-4,TRBJ1-5,TGTGCCAGCAGCTCACAGGGGGCCGATCAGCCCCAGCATTTT,CASSSQGADQPQHF
-,-,TRBV29-1,TRBJ2-1,TGCAGCGTTGAAGTATCCGGCGCCTACAATGAGCAGTTCTTC,CSVEVSGAYNEQFF
TRBD2,-,TRBV6-4,TRBJ2-3,TGTGCCCCTTTAAGACCGGGAGGAGATACGCAGTATTTT,CAPLRPGGDTQYF
TRBD1,-,TRBV7-2,TRBJ1-1,TGTGCCAGCAGCGCCCGACAGGGAATGAACACTGAAGCTTTCTTT,CASSARQGMNTEAFF
-,once,TRBV5-5,TRBJ1-3,TGTGCCAGCCACCGACCGAGCAGCTCTGGAAACACCATATATTTT,CASHRPSSSGNTIYF
TRBD1,-,TRBV6-5,TRBJ2-5,TGTGCCAGCAGTGGGGACAGGCAAGAGACCCAGTACTTC,CASSGDRQETQYF
TRBD2,-,TRBV7-9,TRBJ2-1,TGTGCCAGCAGCTCATGGACTAGTCACTATGAGCAGTTCTTC,CASSSWTSHYEQFF
-,few,TRBV18,TRBJ1-4,TGTGCCAGCCCAAGGCCCGAAAAACTGTTTTTT,CASPRPEKLFF
-,-,TRBV11-2,TRBJ2-7,TGTGCCAGCAGCTTAAGGGAACAGGGGACTCGCACGGCCGAGCAGTACTTC,CASSLREQGTRTAEQYF
-,-,TRBV27,TRBJ2-7,TGTGCCAGCAGTCCCTCCCCCGGGATGATCTCCTACGAGCAGTACTTC,CASSPSPGMISYEQYF
-,-,TRBV18,TRBJ1-5,TGTGCCAGCTCACCACCGAAGGGTCAGCCCCAGCATTTT,CASSPPKGQPQHF
-,-,TRBV30,TRBJ1-2,TGTGCCTGGAGTTATCCCGGATCTAACTATGGCTACACCTTC,CAWSYPGSNYGYTF
-,few,TRBV19,TRBJ2-7,TGTGCCAGTAGTGTCGGGGGCTACGAGCAGTACTTC,CASSVGGYEQYF
TRBD1,-,TRBV6-5,TRBJ2-2,TGTGCCAGCAGTTATACAGGGGGCACCGGGGAGCTGTTTTTT,CASSYTGGTGELFF
-,-,TRBV11-3,TRBJ2-7,TGTGCCAGCAGCCCAGTGAACTACGAGCAGTACTTC,CASSPVNYEQYF
TRBD2,-,TRBV9,TRBJ2-7,TGTGCCAGCAGCCTAGCGGGAGTTAAGGACGAGCAGTACTTC,CASSLAGVKDEQYF
TRBD2,-,TRBV7-9,TRBJ2-1,TGTGCCAGCAGCCAAACTAGCGGGAGGGCCTACAATGAGCAGTTCTTC,CASSQTSGRAYNEQFF
-,-,TRBV27,TRBJ1-1,TGTGCCAGCAACTCAAACACTGAAGCTTTCTTT,CASNSNTEAFF
-,once,TRBV27,TRBJ2-7,TGTGCCAGCAGTTCCTTAGCGGCCCTCTCCTACGAGCAGTACTTC,CASSSLAALSYEQYF
-,-,TRBV12-2,TRBJ2-5,TGTGCAAGTCGCTTAGGTGAGGGTCCGGAGACCCAGTACTTC,CASRLGEGPETQYF
-,-,TRBV6-6,TRBJ2-2,TGTGCCAGCATACTCGGACATAACACCGGGGAGCTGTTTTTT,CASILGHNTGELFF
TRBD2,-,TRBV7-3,TRBJ2-1,TGTGCCAGCAGCCTAGCGGGAGGGGACAATGAGCAGTTCTTC,CASSLAGGDNEQFF
-,-,TRBV7-9,TRBJ1-5,TGTGCCAGCAGCTTGTCAACCAGGGTAGGCAATCAGCCCCAGCATTTT,CASSLSTRVGNQPQHF
-,-,TRBV11-2,TRBJ2-3,TGTGCCAGCAGCTTGGGGAGCTTAGGGTCAGATACGCAGTATTTT,CASSLGSLGSDTQYF
TRBD2,-,TRBV28,TRBJ2-3,TGTGCCAGCAGTTTCTCGGGAGGGACAGATACGCAGTATTTT,CASSFSGGTDTQYF
-,-,TRBV6-1,TRBJ2-7,TGTGCCAGCAGTGGGGGCTACGAGCAGTACTTC,CASSGGYEQYF
-,-,TRBV19,TRBJ2-5,TGTGCCAGTAGTATAGGGTCGCCGGAGACCCAGTACTTC,CASSIGSPETQYF
TRBD1,-,TRBV5-5,TRBJ2-5,TGTGCCAGCAGCCTGGGACAGGAGATCCAAGAGACCCAGTACTTC,CASSLGQEIQETQYF
-,-,TRBV2,TRBJ2-7,TGTGCCAGCAGTGAGGCAGTCTTCACCTACGAGCAGTACTTC,CASSEAVFTYEQYF
-,-,TRBV19,TRBJ1-1,TGTGCCAGTAGTATCCAAGGGGCCCTTGAAGCTTTCTTT,CASSIQGALEAFF
TRBD2,once,TRBV30,TRBJ2-7,TGTGCCTGGACCTTGGGACTAGCGGGAGCTCTCGAGCAGTACTTC,CAWTLGLAGALEQYF
TRBD1,-,TRBV7-9,TRBJ1-1,TGTGCCAGCAGCTTAGACAGGGGCGGACCTTTCTTT,CASSLDRGGPFF
TRBD1,-,TRBV25-1,TRBJ2-1,TGTGCCAGTGGACAGGCGAGCTCCTACAATGAGCAGTTCTTC,CASGQASSYNEQFF
TRBD2,-,TRBV5-4,TRBJ2-7,TGTGCCAGCAGCTCGGGAGCGGGGGACTACGAGCAGTACTTC,CASSSGAGDYEQYF
-,-,TRBV18,TRBJ1-3,TGTGCCAGCTCTGCCACTGGATTCCCGAAGCCCGCGGGAAACACCATATATTTT,CASSATGFPKPAGNTIYF
-,-,TRBV7-9,TRBJ2-5,TGTGCCAGCAGCCCAGAGGGTCAGCCCCAACAAGAGACCCAGTACTTC,CASSPEGQPQQETQYF
TRBD1,-,TRBV11-3,TRBJ1-1,TGTGCCAGCAGCCACACGACAGGGGACGAAGCTTTCTTT,CASSHTTGDEAFF
-,-,TRBV7-9,TRBJ2-3,TGTGCCGGCGACAGCATAAACACAGATACGCAGTATTTT,CAGDSINTDTQYF
-,-,TRBV2,TRBJ2-1,TGTGCCAGCAGTGACGAAAGCTCCTACAATGAGCAGTTCTTC,CASSDESSYNEQFF
TRBD2,-,TRBV27,TRBJ2-7,TGTGCCAGCAGTTTCATTCTAGCGGGCGCCTACGAGCAGTACTTC,CASSFILAGAYEQYF
TRBD2,-,TRBV10-3,TRBJ2-1,TGTGCCATCAGTGGAGGGACTAGCAGCTACAATGAGCAGTTCTTC,CAISGGTSSYNEQFF
-,many,TRBV7-9,TRBJ2-7,TGTGCCAGCAGGGGGTTTGTCTCAGGGGACGAGCAGTACTTC,CASRGFVSGDEQYF
-,-,TRBV7-6,TRBJ2-7,TGTGCCAGCAGCCGTTGGAACAGGGAAACCTACGAGCAGTACTTC,CASSRWNRETYEQYF
-,-,TRBV2,TRBJ1-4,TGTGCACACGGGGCGGGGGTTGAAAAACTGTTTTTT,CAHGAGVEKLFF